Following are 3 T cell receptor beta chains from one sample sequenced in a study of blood T cell repertoires in COVID-19. The table came from immunoSEQ multiplex PCR; TCRdb's copy has only in-frame clones and leaves some out. In the table there are about 260,000 clones, about 80% of which are singletons. Sequencing was performed on peripheral blood. The receptors were gathered from a human donor in a cohort sampled during active COVID-19.

This sequence joins TRBV19 and TRBJ1-1, with D tentatively TRBD1 (6 bases). Germline CDR1 reads LNHDA; CDR2 reads SQIVND (reference sequence). The V end lost 7 bases, the J end lost 1 base, and 19 bases lay between the germline ends. CDR3 size: 16 residues. CDR3 DNA sequence: TGTGCCAGTAATCAACCGGGACACCCAGCGAACACTGAAGCTTTCTTT. Protein sequence: CASNQPGHPANTEAFF. Full variable domain (outside the CDR3, taken from reference TRBV19 and TRBJ1-1): DGGITQSPKYLFRKEGQNVTLSCEQNLNHDAMYWYRQDPGQGLRLIYYSQIVNDFQKGDIAEGYSVSREKKESFPLTVTSAQKNPTAFYLCASNQPGHPANTEAFFGQGTRLTVV.

The chain has TRBV11-1 and TRBJ2-3; 14 bases match TRBD2. The germline V gene has CDR1 SGHAT and CDR2 FQDESV (reference sequence). CDR3 size: 16 residues. With 5 bases clipped from V and 2 bases from J, the junction kept 3 bases outside the gene matches. The CDR3 reads CASSGTSGGTTDTQYF. The CDR3 nucleotides are TGTGCCAGCAGCGGGACTAGCGGGGGAACCACAGATACGCAGTATTTT.

This rearrangement joins TRBV7-3 to TRBJ2-2; 8 bases are shared with TRBD2. The length of the CDR3 is 16 residues. The J segment lost 5 bases and the V segment lost 2 bases, leaving 7 bases of the junction unmatched. Germline V gene data show CDR1 as SGHTA and CDR2 as FQGTGA. The CDR3 spells CASSLRGGRYTGELFF. The CDR3 DNA sequence: TGTGCCAGCAGCTTACGGGGCGGGAGGTATACCGGGGAGCTGTTTTTT.